Presented here are 23 T cell receptor beta chains from one specimen sequenced in a study of T cell responses to AZD1222 COVID-19 vaccine. The repertoire was sequenced with immunoSEQ multiplex PCR; TCRdb's copy has only in-frame clones and lacks some. The sample yields about 130,000 clones, about 93% seen once. The source material was peripheral blood, sampled on day 0 of AZD1222 vaccination. Source of these receptors: an adult in good health.

V and J are TRBV18 and TRBJ1-2, with unresolved D. Germline loops: CDR1 KGHSH, CDR2 LQKENI. The CDR3 extends over 11 amino acids. Trimming pared 2 bases from V and 6 bases from J, leaving 4 bases between. In DNA, the CDR3 is TGTGCCAGCTCACCAGGGAATGGCTACACCTTC. Translation: CASSPGNGYTF.

The chain is built from TRBV9 and TRBJ2-1, with TRBD2 matching 7 bases. Germline V gene sequence: CDR1 SGDLS, CDR2 YYNGEE. Trimming took 3 bases from V and 0 from J; bases not matched to a gene: 3. This CDR3 is built from 15 residues. The CDR3 loop reads CASSESGNSYNEQFF. The CDR3 nucleotides are TGTGCCAGCAGCGAGAGCGGGAACTCCTACAATGAGCAGTTCTTC.

This clone has a single count. The CDR3 region has the DNA TGCAGTGCTACTAGACAGAATGGCTACACCTTC. Its protein product is CSATRQNGYTF. This sequence joins TRBV20-1 and TRBJ1-2; D might be TRBD1 (5 bases). Germline assignment: CDR1 DFQATT and CDR2 SNEGSKA (reference sequence). There are 11 residues in the CDR3. Trimming cost V 4 bases and J 6 bases, with 9 bases left between them.

The CDR3 DNA is TGTGCCAGCAGTTCTACAGGGGTAGGAAACACCATATATTTT. Residues: CASSSTGVGNTIYF. This chain links TRBV27 with TRBJ1-3; 7 bases line up with TRBD1. The CDR3 totals 14 residues. The ends lost 4 bases at V and 4 bases at J; junction bases unmatched: 4. The germline V gene encodes CDR1 MNHEY and CDR2 SMNVEV (reference sequence).

This chain connects TRBV2 to TRBJ1-5; tentative D call: TRBD1 (6 bases). CDR1 is SNHLY, CDR2 FYNNEI, per germline. The V end was cut by 6 bases, the J end by 4 bases, with 16 bases between. The CDR3 spans 15 residues. The chain's CDR3 is CASSVLGQGNQPQHF. The CDR3 region has the DNA TGTGCCAGCAGCGTGTTGGGGCAGGGGAATCAGCCCCAGCATTTT.

The chain combines TRBV4-1 with TRBJ2-7; D not certain. The germline gives CDR1 MGHRA, CDR2 YSYEKL. Between the trimmed V and J ends, which lost 0 bases and 1 base, there was a span of 10 bases. There are 15 residues in the CDR3. The CDR3 coding sequence is TGCGCCAGCAGCCAAGATCGCACACGATCCTACGAGCAGTACTTC. Translating it yields CASSQDRTRSYEQYF.

The DNA for the CDR3 is TGTGCCAGCAGCTTCGGTGGCACCGGGGAGCTGTTTTTT. Protein sequence: CASSFGGTGELFF. This rearrangement joins TRBV7-9 to TRBJ2-2; unclear D gene. V was pared by 3 bases and J by 4 bases, with 6 bases between. Germline-derived CDR1 and CDR2 are SEHNR and FQNEAQ (reference sequence). The CDR3 totals 13 residues.

The chain employs TRBV18 and TRBJ2-2, with TRBD1 matching over 8 bases. Germline trimming cut 5 bases from V and 4 bases from J; bases unmatched to any gene: 6. Germline V gives CDR1 KGHSH, CDR2 LQKENI. The CDR3 runs to 15 residues. DNA for the CDR3: TGTGCCAGCTCAGACCAGGGGGCGCGCACCGGGGAGCTGTTTTTT. Encoded protein: CASSDQGARTGELFF.

The chain carries TRBV12-5 and TRBJ2-7; 8 bases are a match to TRBD1. The CDR3 is made up of 15 amino acids. Germline V gives CDR1 LGHNT, CDR2 FRNRAP. J lost 1 base, V lost 3 bases, and 5 bases had no gene match. The CDR3 region is CASGFPRTGSYEQYF. The CDR3 DNA reads as TGTGCTAGTGGTTTCCCACGGACAGGGTCCTACGAGCAGTACTTC.

The chain has TRBV5-1 and TRBJ2-1; 15 bases line up with TRBD2. This CDR3 comprises 19 residues. Looked up from germline, CDR1 is SGHRS and CDR2 is YFSETQ. V was pared by 2 bases and J by 5 bases, with 11 bases of the junction left unmatched. CDR3 residues: CASSFRTSGRAREDNEQFF. The DNA for the CDR3 is TGCGCCAGCAGCTTTCGGACTAGCGGGAGGGCAAGGGAGGACAATGAGCAGTTCTTC. Drawing the rest from reference TRBV5-1 and TRBJ2-1, the complete variable domain is KAGVTQTPRYLIKTRGQQVTLSCSPISGHRSVSWYQQTPGQGLQFLFEYFSETQRNKGNFPGRFSGRQFSNSRSEMNVSTLELGDSALYLCASSFRTSGRAREDNEQFFGPGTRLTVL.

This chain connects TRBV7-3 to TRBJ1-4; weak D call: TRBD1 (5 bases). CDR3 size: 15 residues. Trimming removed 5 bases from V and 0 bases from J, with 10 bases in between. Per the germline V gene, CDR1 is SGHTA and CDR2 is FQGTGA. CDR3 sequence reads: CASSPGHSTNEKLFF. CDR3 nucleotides: TGTGCCAGCAGCCCCGGACACTCAACTAATGAAAAACTGTTTTTT.

V gene TRBV4-1 combines with J gene TRBJ2-3; 10 bases align to TRBD2. Germline CDR1 MGHRA, CDR2 YSYEKL. V gave up 3 bases and J gave up 5 bases; unmatched junction bases: 14. The CDR3 sequence is 18 residues long. CDR3 sequence: CASSQTNLAGGSEDTQYF. The CDR3 DNA is TGCGCCAGCAGCCAGACGAATTTAGCGGGAGGTTCCGAAGATACGCAGTATTTT.

The chain has TRBV4-1 and TRBJ1-3; 8 bases fit TRBD1. The junction had 0 bases not matched to a gene; V was cut back by 2 bases and J by 0 bases. CDR1 and CDR2 (germline): MGHRA, YSYEKL. The CDR3 consists of 15 residues. CDR3 sequence: CASSQTGGSGNTIYF. CDR3 in DNA: TGCGCCAGCAGCCAAACAGGGGGCTCTGGAAACACCATATATTTT.

The rearrangement links TRBV7-8 to TRBJ1-3; possible D gene TRBD1, 5 bases. Trimming removed 3 bases at V and 0 bases at J, with 12 bases between. Germline V gene data show CDR1 as SGHVS and CDR2 as FQNEAQ. This CDR3 contains 16 residues. CDR3 amino acids: CASSFSGLNSGNTIYF. Here the CDR3 DNA reads TGTGCCAGCAGCTTTTCGGGACTGAACTCTGGAAACACCATATATTTT. The variable domain in full, completed from reference TRBV7-8 and TRBJ1-3, reads GAGVSQSPRYKVAKRGQDVALRCDPISGHVSLFWYQQALGQGPEFLTYFQNEAQLDKSGLPSDRFFAERPEGSVSTLKIQRTQQEDSAVYLCASSFSGLNSGNTIYFGEGSWLTVV.

This chain links TRBV6-1 with TRBJ2-1; no reliable D call. The CDR3 is made up of 12 amino acids. Germline V gives CDR1 MNHNS, CDR2 SASEGT. V was shortened by 2 bases and J by 11 bases, with 10 bases between the two germline ends. The DNA of the CDR3 is TGTGCCAGCAGTGAATGGAGCGAAAAGCAGTTCTTC. Protein sequence: CASSEWSEKQFF.

The genes are TRBV7-9 and TRBJ2-7; possible D gene TRBD1, 7 bases. The V gene's germline CDR1 is SEHNR and CDR2 FQNEAQ (reference sequence). The CDR3 extends over 14 amino acids. The ends were cut back, 4 bases at V and 3 bases at J, with 13 bases in the middle. The CDR3 loop reads CASSSGGTNYEQYF. The CDR3 nucleotides are TGTGCCAGCAGCTCAGGGGGGACCAACTACGAGCAGTACTTC.

This chain connects TRBV5-1 to TRBJ1-1; a weak D match, TRBD1 (6 bases). Trimming shortened V by 2 bases and J by 3 bases, and 11 bases separated the two germline ends. CDR1 is SGHRS and CDR2 is YFSETQ in the germline V gene. CDR3 length equals 14 residues. CDR3 region: CASSLYEGDTEAFF. CDR3 nucleotide sequence: TGCGCCAGCAGCTTATATGAGGGGGACACTGAAGCTTTCTTT.

This rearrangement joins TRBV5-8 to TRBJ1-2, with TRBD1 identical over 8 bases. The CDR3 is made up of 16 amino acids. Losses at the gene ends were 2 bases for V and 0 bases for J; bases not matched to a gene: 6. Looked up from germline, CDR1 is SGHTS and CDR2 is YDEGEE. The DNA of the CDR3 is TGTGCCAGCAGCTTCCCCGGGACAGGAACTAACTATGGCTACACCTTC. It encodes CASSFPGTGTNYGYTF.

The rearrangement links TRBV19 to TRBJ2-3, with 10 bases that match TRBD1. The V gene end was trimmed by 6 bases and the J gene end by 4 bases; junction bases not matched to a gene: 13. Germline-derived CDR1 and CDR2 are LNHDA and SQIVND (reference sequence). The CDR3 extends over 17 amino acids. CDR3 in DNA: TGTGCCAGTAGCCTCCCGGGACAGGGGTTTTCGGCAGATACGCAGTATTTT. Amino acid sequence: CASSLPGQGFSADTQYF.

Worth noting for this clone: Germline is not matched at one junction end, which may reflect a read error. The chain uses TRBV7-7 and TRBJ2-2, with 9 bases aligning to TRBD2. Per the germline V gene, CDR1 is SSHAT and CDR2 is FNYEAQ (reference sequence). There are 16 residues in the CDR3. Written as DNA, the CDR3 is TGTGCTAGCAGCATCTTAGCGGGAGAGCCTCGGGCGGAGCTGTTTTTT. Protein product: CASSILAGEPRAELFF.

The chain combines TRBV2 with TRBJ2-3; the match to TRBD2 covers 10 bases. Germline assignment: CDR1 SNHLY and CDR2 FYNNEI. Trimming cost V 6 bases and J 1 base; bases outside gene matches: 4. The CDR3 extends over 15 amino acids. The CDR3 DNA reads TGTGCCAGCAGAATAGGGACTAGCGGCACAGATACGCAGTATTTT. Translating gives CASRIGTSGTDTQYF.

This clone turned up a few times. This chain links TRBV29-1 with TRBJ2-3; TRBD2 aligns across 11 bases. CDR1 and CDR2 from the germline V gene are SQVTM and ANQGSEA. This CDR3 region has 18 residues. Trimming removed 0 bases from V and 10 bases from J; junction bases left unmatched: 18. This CDR3 reads CSVEDQDTGLAGWQSQYF. The CDR3 DNA reads TGCAGCGTTGAAGATCAGGATACAGGACTAGCGGGTTGGCAATCGCAGTATTTT.

This chain links TRBV5-1 with TRBJ1-1; TRBD1 matches 7 bases. The CDR3 loop spans 15 amino acids. In germline, CDR1 is SGHRS, CDR2 YFSETQ. V lost 3 bases and J lost 1; bases outside the gene matches: 6. The DNA for the CDR3 is TGCGCCAGCAGCTCTGGTGGGACAGAGAACACTGAAGCTTTCTTT. Amino acids: CASSSGGTENTEAFF.